Below are 8 T cell receptor beta chains sequenced from a single sample in a study of tumor-infiltrating lymphocytes in oesophageal squamous cell carcinoma. TCRdb passed the PCR reads through MiXCR, listing each CDR3 protein once. This sample has 15,000 to 20,000 distinct CDR3 sequences, with 44% found just once. Specimen: blood. The receptors originated from a female donor with esophageal squamous cell carcinoma.

This clonotype was detected only a few times. The chain uses TRBV18 and TRBJ2-7; D gene ambiguous. The germline gives CDR1 KGHSH, CDR2 LQKENI. V lost 0 bases and J lost 7, with 13 bases in between. The CDR3 length is 14 residues. CDR3 residues: CASSPPLGSGEQYF. CDR3 DNA sequence: TGTGCCAGCTCACCACCCCTTGGTTCGGGTGAGCAGTACTTC.

The rearrangement links TRBV7-2 to TRBJ2-1, with 14 bases that match TRBD2. The germline CDR1 and CDR2 sequences are SGHTA and FQGNSA. Germline trimming cut 5 bases from V and 0 bases from J; bases unmatched to any gene: 9. This CDR3 comprises 19 residues. The CDR3 sequence: CASSRLAGGPLSSYNEQFF. The DNA of the CDR3 is TGTGCCAGCAGCCGACTAGCGGGAGGGCCCCTAAGCTCCTACAATGAGCAGTTCTTC.

This clonotype was observed many times. A clone one base away is much larger, so this may be a read error. This chain connects TRBV6-1 to TRBJ2-5; D unresolved. V was clipped by 5 bases and J by 11 bases, with 12 bases between them. Looked up from germline, CDR1 is MNHNS and CDR2 is SASEGT. The CDR3 consists of 11 residues. In DNA form, the CDR3 reads TGTGCCAGCAGTCTCGGCAATGAGCAGTACTTC. Translating it yields CASSLGNEQYF.

This clonotype came up many times. V usage is TRBV6-1 and J usage is TRBJ1-1, with D possibly TRBD1 on 5 matching bases. Germline V gene sequence: CDR1 MNHNS, CDR2 SASEGT. Trimming pared 5 bases from V and 3 bases from J, leaving 19 bases between. The CDR3 consists of 16 residues. The DNA for the CDR3 is TGTGCCAGCAGTCGACCGGGGGGGTTAATCGACACTGAAGCTTTCTTT. Encoded protein: CASSRPGGLIDTEAFF.

The V gene is TRBV20-1, the J gene TRBJ2-1, with D perhaps matching TRBD2 (5 bases). This CDR3 has 15 amino acids. Trimming removed 2 bases from V and 3 bases from J, with 14 bases in between. In germline, CDR1 is DFQATT, CDR2 SNEGSKA (reference sequence). This chain's CDR3 is CSARTKRSFYNEQFF. DNA of the CDR3: TGCAGTGCTAGAACCAAGCGGTCATTCTACAATGAGCAGTTCTTC.

The chain links TRBV12-3 or TRBV12-4 to TRBJ1-4; TRBD1 might be the D (6 bases). CDR3 length equals 13 residues. Trimming pared 6 bases from V and 7 bases from J, leaving 12 bases between. The CDR3 bases are TGTGCCAGCAGACAGGGCGGGTTTGAAAAACTGTTTTTT. This sequence encodes CASRQGGFEKLFF.

This clonotype was seen many times. The chain recombines TRBV5-1 with TRBJ2-7; 9 nucleotides align to TRBD1. The germline V gene encodes CDR1 SGHRS and CDR2 YFSETQ. CDR3 length equals 15 residues. V lost 0 bases and J lost 10; bases outside the gene matches: 11. The DNA of the CDR3 is TGCGCCAGCAGCTTGGTTCCGGGACAGGGTGGAGTCCAGTACTTC. Its translation is CASSLVPGQGGVQYF.

This sequence joins TRBV25-1 and TRBJ2-5; 10 nucleotides align to TRBD2. The last part of the DNA fits TRBJ2-1 better; the J call may be wrong. Germline V gene data show CDR1 as MGHDK and CDR2 as SYGVNS. This CDR3 comprises 16 residues. DNA for the CDR3: TGTGCCAGCAGTCCATTCCAGCGGGAGGGCCCCAATGAGCAGTTCTTC. Protein product: CASSPFQREGPNEQFF.